The present T cell receptor (beta chain) was sequenced within a study of PD-L1 blockade in urothelial cancer (dated by TCRdb to about 2017). Describing the broader study: Therapy was started in the mid-2010s for all patients, and atezolizumab 1,200 mg was administered intravenously every 3 weeks. Pretreatment blood TCR-seq was available for twenty-nine patients, at least one posttreatment blood collection was obtained for 24 patients, and tumor TCR-seq was available for 24 patients. Durable clinical benefit meant progression-free survival longer than 6 months, and TCR features were also tested against progression-free and overall survival. Twenty-five of 29 patients were identified as males with urothelial cancer of bladder origin, and a prior smoking history was reported by 18 of 29 patients. In the same patients, whole exome sequencing and RNA sequencing of pretreatment tumors were performed in addition to TCR sequencing. Patients had an ECOG performance status of 0 or 1 and had received between 0 and 3 prior chemotherapy regimens. Blood samples gave median yields of approximately 130,000 T cells and over 80,000 unique TCRs, along with a median clonality of approximately 0.08. Nine patients achieved durable clinical benefit and some 21 did not. The study was an exploratory multi-omic analysis of somatic, immune and clinical correlates of response to PD-L1 blockade with atezolizumab in urothelial cancer. Blood samples were analyzed 3 weeks after the start of treatment (second dose) and 6 weeks after the start of treatment. TCR sequencing covered pretreatment tumor samples and matched, serially collected peripheral blood taken before and after atezolizumab treatment.

The intended sense of this specimen's time point label: pretreatment peripheral blood. The cohort included about 27 patients with locally advanced or metastatic urothelial carcinoma who were treated at Memorial Sloan Kettering on a trial protocol. Peripheral blood mononuclear cells were collected pretreatment and during treatment, at between 1 and 8 total time points per patient. The Qiagen DNeasy Blood extraction kit was used to purify genomic DNA from total PBMCs and tumor samples. PBMCs were collected pretreatment and during treatment, and were isolated and stored as previously described. According to the germline V gene, CDR1 reads MDHEN and CDR2 reads SYDVKM. The CDR3 spans 16 residues, from the cysteine through the phenylalanine. The kept DNA is CDR3 alone, 48 bases in frame from the first base. V is shortened by 5 bases, J by 0 bases, and the region joining them spans 15 bases. On this clone itself: The clone's antigen remains unknown. No much larger clone is present one base from it, and per-base qualities are unavailable.

Each PCR received spiked-in synthetic TCR analog templates so that absolute template abundance could be estimated from read counts. Using the immunoSEQ assay, TCRbeta CDR3 regions were amplified from genomic DNA with bias-controlled V and J gene primers. Rearranged TCRbeta segments were sequenced at approximately 20X coverage. The paper's processing steps were these. Sequencing errors were corrected by clustering, and CDR3s were annotated against IMGT so that V, D and J genes could be assigned. Only productive TCRbeta rearrangements were used in downstream analyses, excluding out-of-frame or stop-codon sequences. Clonality was computed as one minus Shannon entropy normalized by the log of the number of unique productive sequences. Clones differing between time points or between blood and tumor were identified by Fisher's exact test with Benjamini-Hochberg correction at adjusted p below 0.01. TCRdb mirrors the immuneACCESS table, restricted to in-frame sequences. Some clones are absent from its copies; in checked studies, under half trace to an unresolved V gene, and the reason for the others is unknown. V, J and clone size derive from that table, while D and trimming were established from the DNA sequence. The sample yields more than 90,000 clones; roughly 84% were counted once. Clones ranked in the top ten supply more than 1.5% of the sample.

Broad study findings and their caveats: Patients with durable benefit showed greater expansion of tumor-associated TCR clones in peripheral blood 3 weeks after starting treatment (n ≈ 21, p = 0.022). Because the sample size was small (n of about 27) and many exploratory analyses were performed, the results are intended to be hypothesis-generating. Improved progression-free and overall survival was found to be associated with pretreatment peripheral blood TCR clonality below the median.

The sample was PBMCs, taken around atezolizumab (anti-PD-L1) treatment. The receptor's source is a man aged 60 to 75 with urothelial cancer. This sequence uses TRBV28 and TRBJ2-3; the D gene lacks a confident call. The CDR3 reads as follows: CASSPQTATSTDTQYF. The DNA reads TGTGCCAGCAGTCCGCAGACTGCGACTAGCACAGATACGCAGTATTTT.